There are a few counts of the clone carrying this T cell receptor beta chain. The CDR3 is made up of 13 amino acids. Germline-derived CDR1 and CDR2 are MNHEY and SMNVEV (reference sequence). V gave up 2 bases and J gave up 6 bases, with 10 bases separating them. The source of the sample is a study of CD8+CD57+ T cells in acquired aplastic anemia. The use of genomic DNA as template underpinned the TCR beta VDJ and CDR3 profiling. A single record per CDR3 protein comes from TCRdb applying MiXCR to the reads. The table includes 150,000 to 200,000 distinct CDR3 sequences, under 50% detected once. Individuals selected for sequencing had exhibited CD8+CD57+ cell expansion on flow cytometry.

The source is a human donor with aplastic anemia. The specimen was sorted CD4+, CD8+, or CD8+CD57+ T cells (not recorded which) from PBMCs. V is TRBV27 and J is TRBJ1-1; the D is unclear. CDR3: CASSLQSVSEAFF. The CDR3 nucleotides are TGTGCCAGCAGTTTACAGTCGGTATCTGAAGCTTTCTTT.